This TCR beta chain was observed in a study of cytomegalovirus exposure and HLA in healthy donors. Study in general: Across 350 to 400 genotyped donors, about 81% landed in the Caucasian-associated ancestry cluster.

This cohort consisted of healthy bone marrow donors. The PCR was carried out with 60 Vbeta primers and 13 Jbeta primers. In the study's own analysis: In a later analysis, the count reached about 80 million unique TCR beta chains, with approximately 10 million shared. Measured with immunoSEQ multiplex PCR; TCRdb has only the in-frame clones, and not every one. V and J calls and clone size are those listed in that table; D and trimming were worked out from the DNA. The table has around 200,000 clones, around 86% seen once. Study findings and constraints: Analysis was carried out at a later point, and it linked a missense DCLRE1C variant to TCR beta V- and J-gene trimming.

This CDR3 is built from 15 residues. The junction had 5 bases not matched to a gene; V was cut back by 5 bases and J by 4 bases. Germline V lookup: CDR1 SGHNT, CDR2 YYREEE (reference sequence). In the case of this clone: Its antigen is undetermined.

This TCR derives from a woman aged 35 to 49 in good health and CMV-seronegative. Specimen: PBMCs. The chain carries TRBV5-4 and TRBJ2-5, with 13 bases aligning to TRBD2. The CDR3 coding sequence is TGTGCCAGCAGGACTAGCGGGAGGACTGTAGAGACCCAGTACTTC. This gives the protein CASRTSGRTVETQYF.